The T cell receptor beta chain under discussion was sequenced for a study of blood T cell repertoires in COVID-19 (dated by TCRdb to the early 2020s). Context from the whole study: Samples from collaborators originated in the United States, Italy and Spain and spanned both the acute and convalescent phases of COVID-19. The dataset comprised deeply sampled blood TCRbeta repertoires from subjects exposed to, actively infected with, or recovered from COVID-19. Where available, HLA class I and class II types were obtained from metadata supplied by the sample provider rather than from assay-based typing. The samples were drawn from the first 160 participants of the ongoing ImmuneRACE study and from some 1,300 subjects provided by 6 global collaborators. The repertoires were released in a freely available public database meant as a resource for research on the immune response to SARS-CoV-2. The prospective study material was composed of cDNA or gDNA derived from T cells, B-cell-depleted T cells, or PBMCs. Sample metadata almost always included a de-identified subject ID, COVID-19 status, age in years and sex. General findings and caveats noted by the study authors: The amount of clinical and demographic metadata varied by source and participant and was provided uncurated.

Whole blood was collected in K2EDTA tubes by collaborating institutions according to the institutions' own protocols. For TCRbeta analysis, collaborators shipped samples in one of three forms: frozen whole blood, isolated PBMCs, or DNA extracted from either of those sample types. The immunoSEQ Assay, a bias-controlled multiplex PCR, was used to amplify TCRbeta CDR3 regions from genomic DNA. In the paper's pipeline: The number of nucleated cells in each sample was estimated from the amplification of reference gene primers within the assay. To quantify the absolute abundance of each unique TCRbeta CDR3 rearrangement, sequence reads were collapsed and filtered. For each sample, productive Simpson clonality was calculated as the square root of Simpson's diversity index across productive rearrangements. The immuneACCESS repertoire file appears here via TCRdb, limited to in-frame rearrangements. These files lack a portion of the clones; in checked studies, under half of the deficit traces to unresolved V genes, and the cause of the others is not known. The V and J calls and the clone size are those of that table, but D and trimming were determined from the DNA. Present in this sample are approximately 11,000 clones, around nine tenths of which were seen just once. Clones ranked in the top ten supply under 5.5% of the sample.

In the case of this clone: The antigen it binds to is not known. No base qualities exist here, and no much larger clone lies one base off it.

Unmatched junction bases come to 10, with V trimmed by 0 bases and J by 2 bases. The CDR3 goes from the cysteine to the phenylalanine over 18 residues. Only CDR3 DNA remains: 54 bases, in frame from the first base. Looking up the germline V gene yields CDR1 MGHRA and CDR2 YSYEKL. The specimen sequenced was peripheral blood. The rearrangement combines TRBV4-1 with TRBJ2-3, with 8 middle bases fitting TRBD2. The sequence came from a human donor in a cohort sampled during active COVID-19. The CDR3: CASSQEFSGGESTDTQYF. The nucleotides are TGCGCCAGCAGCCAAGAATTCTCCGGGGGGGAGTCCACAGATACGCAGTATTTT.